The clone carrying this T cell receptor beta chain has a handful of counts. The study isolated at least 7 million PBMCs from each sample. This entry belongs to a study of blood T cells in healthy people across ages. Germline CDR1 and CDR2: MNHEY and SVGAGI. This CDR3 is built from 16 residues. V lost 8 bases and J lost 6; bases outside the gene matches: 12. A J-beta primer mix and a sample-barcoded 5' primer were used in a second PCR of roughly 7 to 12 cycles. MiXCR, applied by TCRdb to the 5' RACE reads, yields one record per CDR3 protein. The sample yields approximately 1,700,000 distinct CDR3 sequences, about two fifths seen once.

The sequenced sample consisted of blood. The chain is built from TRBV6-5 and TRBJ2-1; 11 nucleotides agree with TRBD1. This sequence was found in a human donor in good health. The CDR3 bases are TGTGCCAGCTGTCCTTCACCGGGACAGGGGGTCAATGAGCAGTTCTTC. This gives the protein CASCPSPGQGVNEQFF.